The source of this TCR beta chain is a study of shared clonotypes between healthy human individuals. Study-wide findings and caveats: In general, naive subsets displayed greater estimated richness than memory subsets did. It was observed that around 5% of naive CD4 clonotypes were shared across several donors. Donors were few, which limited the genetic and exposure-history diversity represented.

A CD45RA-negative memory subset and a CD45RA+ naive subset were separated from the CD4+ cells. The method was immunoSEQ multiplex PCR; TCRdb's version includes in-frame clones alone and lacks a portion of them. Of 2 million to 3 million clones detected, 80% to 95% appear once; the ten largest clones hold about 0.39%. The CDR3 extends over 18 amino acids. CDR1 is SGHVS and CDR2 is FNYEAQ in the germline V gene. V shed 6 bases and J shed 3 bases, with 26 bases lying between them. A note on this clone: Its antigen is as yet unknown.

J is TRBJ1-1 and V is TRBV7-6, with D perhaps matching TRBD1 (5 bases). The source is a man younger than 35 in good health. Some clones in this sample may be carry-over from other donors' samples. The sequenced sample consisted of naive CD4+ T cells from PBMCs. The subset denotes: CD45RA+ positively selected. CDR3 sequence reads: CASREINRGDWWDTEAFF. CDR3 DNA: TGTGCCAGCAGGGAAATAAACCGGGGCGACTGGTGGGACACTGAAGCTTTCTTT.